The 30 T cell receptor beta chains given below trace back to one sample, sequenced in a study of CD8 T cells in ankylosing spondylitis. TCRdb reprocessed the 5' RACE reads with MiXCR, giving one entry per CDR3 protein. The sample has more than 400,000 distinct CDR3 sequences, over 4% seen once. Regarding the study as a whole: It appeared that ankylosing spondylitis blood was characterized by a TCR beta motif of roughly 8 highly homologous variants.

Antigens for these TCRs are unknown. The sample was blood, either unsorted or a sorted T cell fraction (not recorded which). The source of these receptors is a male donor with ankylosing spondylitis.

This clonotype was seen ten or more times. The chain carries TRBV18 and TRBJ1-1; 7 bases map to TRBD1. This CDR3 region has 15 residues. Germline trimming cut 1 base from V and 3 bases from J; bases unmatched to any gene: 5. CDR1 and CDR2 from the germline V gene are KGHSH and LQKENI. The chain's CDR3 is CASSPQTGWDTEAFF. The CDR3 DNA follows: TGTGCCAGCTCACCACAGACAGGGTGGGACACTGAAGCTTTCTTT.

This clonotype was recorded at least ten times. This sequence joins TRBV29-1 and TRBJ2-1; D not certain. Germline lookup yields CDR1 SQVTM and CDR2 ANQGSEA. Trimming shortened V by 3 bases and J by 0 bases, and 9 bases separated the two germline ends. The CDR3 totals 14 residues. CDR3 sequence (DNA): TGCAGCGTTGAGGTCAATTTCTCCTACAATGAGCAGTTCTTC. Translation gives CSVEVNFSYNEQFF.

This clonotype was counted many times. The V call is TRBV6-7, the J call TRBJ2-3; a possible D gene is TRBD1 (6 bases). TRBV6-7 belongs to the ORF category, with a function that is uncertain. The V gene lost 2 bases and the J gene lost 3 bases, with 15 bases spanning the gap. This CDR3 has 16 amino acids. The CDR3 sequence is CASSYKGGSLTDTQYF. Here the CDR3 DNA reads TGTGCCAGCAGTTACAAAGGGGGAAGCCTAACAGATACGCAGTATTTT.

At least ten counts were recorded for this clonotype. This chain connects TRBV20-1 to TRBJ2-7; the match to TRBD1 covers 9 bases. The V gene end was trimmed by 5 bases and the J gene end by 7 bases; junction bases not matched to a gene: 6. The CDR3 consists of 12 residues. Looked up from germline, CDR1 is DFQATT and CDR2 is SNEGSKA (reference sequence). The CDR3 region has the DNA TGCAGTGCTGGGGACAGGGTGCGAGAGCAGTACTTC. Amino acid sequence: CSAGDRVREQYF.

This clonotype was seen repeatedly, ten times or more. The chain joins TRBV5-1 to TRBJ2-2; D is undetermined. V was shortened by 3 bases and J by 7 bases, with 7 bases between the two germline ends. The length of the CDR3 is 12 residues. CDR1 and CDR2 from the germline V gene are SGHRS and YFSETQ. The CDR3, as DNA: TGCGCCAGCAGCTATCGGGTCGGGGAGCTGTTTTTT. Translated, it gives CASSYRVGELFF.

This chain links TRBV5-1 with TRBJ1-1; D remains ambiguous. This CDR3 contains 15 residues. Trimming stripped 0 bases from V and 5 bases from J, with 14 bases between. Germline CDR1 and CDR2: SGHRS and YFSETQ. The CDR3 DNA reads TGCGCCAGCAGCTTGGAGGGCAGTGTACGGACTGAAGCTTTCTTT. Encoded protein: CASSLEGSVRTEAFF.

This clonotype was detected many times. V and J are TRBV27 and TRBJ2-2; D remains ambiguous. V shed 5 bases and J shed 1 base, with 14 bases lying between them. This CDR3 spans 16 amino acids. Germline V lookup: CDR1 MNHEY, CDR2 SMNVEV (reference sequence). The CDR3 DNA sequence: TGTGCCAGCAGTCCGCATGGGTCGAAGAACACCGGGGAGCTGTTTTTT. This sequence encodes CASSPHGSKNTGELFF.

This clonotype was counted many times. The chain carries TRBV7-2 and TRBJ2-5, with TRBD1 identical over 8 bases. Germline-derived CDR1 and CDR2 are SGHTA and FQGNSA. This CDR3 comprises 14 residues. The J segment lost 3 bases and the V segment lost 4 bases, leaving 4 bases of the junction unmatched. CDR3 sequence: CASSSDRAKETQYF. The DNA of the CDR3 is TGTGCCAGCAGCTCGGACAGGGCCAAAGAGACCCAGTACTTC.

The chain combines TRBV27 with TRBJ2-6; unclear D gene. Trimming pared 5 bases from V and 0 bases from J, leaving 20 bases between. The CDR3 spans 19 residues. From germline, CDR1 is MNHEY and CDR2 SMNVEV (reference sequence). The CDR3 region has the DNA TGTGCCAGCAGTATAATGGCCGTGTTTGGGAACTCTGGGGCCAACGTCCTGACTTTC. Encoded protein: CASSIMAVFGNSGANVLTF. Supplemented by reference TRBV27 and TRBJ2-6, the full variable domain reads EAQVTQNPRYLITVTGKKLTVTCSQNMNHEYMSWYRQDPGLGLRQIYYSMNVEVTDKGDVPEGYKVSRKEKRNFPLILESPSPNQTSLYFCASSIMAVFGNSGANVLTFGAGSRLTVL.

This clonotype was seen at least ten times. The chain recombines TRBV7-2 with TRBJ1-1, with no clear D. Germline V lookup: CDR1 SGHTA, CDR2 FQGNSA. V lost 2 bases to trimming and J lost 4 bases, with 11 bases between them. This CDR3 region has 14 residues. The CDR3 bases are TGTGCCAGCAGCTTATTCCCGGACCTCACTGAAGCTTTCTTT. Translating it yields CASSLFPDLTEAFF.

J is TRBJ2-7 and V is TRBV20-1; 7 positions agree with TRBD2. This CDR3 region has 12 residues. The germline gives CDR1 DFQATT, CDR2 SNEGSKA (reference sequence). V gave up 7 bases and J gave up 5 bases; unmatched junction bases: 8. This CDR3 is CSGFASGDEQYF. The CDR3 region has the DNA TGCAGTGGTTTCGCTAGCGGCGACGAGCAGTACTTC.

The chain links TRBV10-3 to TRBJ2-3, with 9 positions matching TRBD2. Germline V gene sequence: CDR1 ENHRY, CDR2 SYGVKD. This CDR3 spans 14 amino acids. The junction had 7 bases not matched to a gene; V was cut back by 9 bases and J by 3 bases. Here the CDR3 reads CAMGSGGGTDTQYF. The CDR3 DNA reads as TGTGCCATGGGTAGCGGGGGAGGTACAGATACGCAGTATTTT.

Ten or more counts support this clonotype. V gene TRBV7-2 combines with J gene TRBJ2-7; TRBD2 matches at 7 bases. Germline CDR1 reads SGHTA; CDR2 reads FQGNSA. The V segment lost 1 base and the J segment 2 bases; nucleotides outside the gene matches: 5. The CDR3 totals 15 residues. The CDR3 spells CASSLEPGTTYEQYF. CDR3 in DNA: TGTGCCAGCAGCTTAGAACCCGGGACTACCTACGAGCAGTACTTC.

This clonotype was recorded at least ten times. The chain uses TRBV5-1 and TRBJ1-2; D is unclear. The CDR3 has 15 amino acids. Germline V lookup: CDR1 SGHRS, CDR2 YFSETQ. Trimming removed 5 bases at V and 3 bases at J, with 17 bases between. CDR3 DNA sequence: TGCGCCAGCAGGAAGAGGAGAGCTACGGACTATGGCTACACCTTC. Amino acids: CASRKRRATDYGYTF.

This clonotype was counted ten times or more. V gene TRBV28 combines with J gene TRBJ2-7; 7 bases agree with TRBD2. With 5 bases clipped from V and 6 bases from J, the junction kept 10 bases outside the gene matches. The CDR3 covers 14 residues. Germline loops: CDR1 MDHEN, CDR2 SYDVKM. The chain's CDR3 is CASSTPGERGEQYF. CDR3 nucleotides: TGTGCCAGCAGTACCCCCGGGGAGCGGGGCGAGCAGTACTTC.

Many counts were recorded for this clonotype. The chain joins TRBV12-3 or TRBV12-4 to TRBJ1-1; possibly TRBD1 for D (5 bases). V dropped 1 base and J dropped 1 base, with 10 bases sitting between them. The CDR3 consists of 15 residues. CDR3 sequence reads: CASSLVDGGNTEAFF. In nucleotides, the CDR3 is TGTGCCAGCAGTTTAGTGGACGGGGGGAACACTGAAGCTTTCTTT.

For this clonotype: Mismatch with germline at one junction end may stem from a read error. The chain combines TRBV29-1 with TRBJ2-1; D may correspond to TRBD1 or TRBD2 (5 bases each). CDR1 SQVTM and CDR2 ANQGSEA come from the germline V gene. The CDR3 runs 12 residues. The CDR3 nucleotides are TGCAGCGTTGAAGTCTGGTTAGGGGAGCAGCTCTTC. This gives the protein CSVEVWLGEQLF.

This clonotype has ten or more counts. The V call is TRBV7-2, the J call TRBJ2-2; weak D call: TRBD2 (7 bases). V was shortened by 5 bases and J by 4 bases, with 14 bases between the two germline ends. CDR1 is SGHTA, CDR2 FQGNSA, per germline. CDR3 length: 15 residues. The CDR3 loop reads CASSLGGRGTGELFF. The CDR3 DNA reads as TGTGCCAGCAGCCTGGGGGGGCGAGGCACCGGGGAGCTGTTTTTT.

This clonotype was counted at least ten times. The chain recombines TRBV4-2 with TRBJ2-7; 10 nucleotides match TRBD2. V lost 4 bases, J lost 6 bases, and 12 bases stayed unmatched. Germline CDR1 LGHNA, CDR2 YNFKEQ. The CDR3 length is 16 residues. The DNA for the CDR3 is TGTGCCAGCAGCCCGCGGGGTAGCGGGAGGCCTTCCGAGCAGTACTTC. Translating gives CASSPRGSGRPSEQYF.

Many counts were recorded for this clonotype. The genes are TRBV4-3 and TRBJ2-3; 8 bases map to TRBD2. CDR3 length equals 17 residues. Germline assignment: CDR1 LGHNA and CDR2 YSLEER. J lost 0 bases, V lost 5 bases, and 10 bases had no gene match. This CDR3 is CASSFGGGVTSTDTQYF. As DNA, the CDR3 is TGCGCCAGCAGCTTCGGGGGGGGAGTTACTAGCACAGATACGCAGTATTTT.

At least ten counts were recorded for this clonotype. The V and J genes are TRBV7-9 and TRBJ1-1; D is perhaps TRBD1 (5 bases). CDR1 is SEHNR and CDR2 is FQNEAQ in the germline V gene (reference sequence). Trimming took off 6 bases at V and 8 bases at J, with 19 bases between the two ends. This CDR3 comprises 14 residues. The CDR3 DNA reads as TGTGCCAGCAGGGGGCGGGCACCCGATCTGGAAGCTTTCTTT. This encodes CASRGRAPDLEAFF.

Many counts were recorded for this clonotype. This chain uses TRBV29-1 with TRBJ1-6, with 10 bases identical to TRBD1. This CDR3 region has 17 residues. Trimming took 6 bases from V and 7 from J; bases not matched to a gene: 15. Germline values: CDR1 SQVTM, CDR2 ANQGSEA. CDR3 loop: CSVGGQGTSWGNSPLHF. The CDR3 nucleotides read TGCAGCGTGGGGGGACAGGGGACATCTTGGGGGAATTCACCCCTCCACTTT.

This clonotype came up many times. This sequence joins TRBV6-5 and TRBJ2-7; D not resolved. Trimming pared 2 bases from V and 0 bases from J, leaving 8 bases between. The CDR3 sequence is 14 residues long. The germline CDR1 and CDR2 sequences are MNHEY and SVGAGI. The CDR3 nucleotides are TGTGCCAGCAGTTACGTCGCTTTCTCCTACGAGCAGTACTTC. Translated, it gives CASSYVAFSYEQYF.

This clonotype was seen many times. The chain links TRBV5-1 to TRBJ2-1; D may correspond to TRBD1 or TRBD2 (5 bases each). The V end lost 0 bases, the J end lost 7 bases, and 14 bases lay between the germline ends. Germline assignment: CDR1 SGHRS and CDR2 YFSETQ. The CDR3 extends over 15 amino acids. DNA for the CDR3: TGCGCCAGCAGCTTGGGTGCAGGGAGAATGAATGAGCAGTTCTTC. It yields the protein CASSLGAGRMNEQFF.

CDR3 DNA sequence: TGTGCCAGCAGCCCGGGCCAGGGGGGTGGCGCAGATACGCAGTATTTT. It is translated as CASSPGQGGGADTQYF. This rearrangement joins TRBV7-9 to TRBJ2-3; possibly TRBD1 for D (7 bases). Looked up from germline, CDR1 is SEHNR and CDR2 is FQNEAQ (reference sequence). The CDR3 totals 16 residues. V lost 5 bases to trimming and J lost 4 bases, with 19 bases between them.

The J gene is TRBJ1-1, the V gene TRBV4-1; D remains unclear. Germline loops: CDR1 MGHRA, CDR2 YSYEKL. The CDR3 spans 16 residues. The V end was cut by 2 bases, the J end by 7 bases, with 20 bases between. CDR3 loop: CASSQLPGHLSGEAFF. The CDR3 nucleotides are TGCGCCAGCAGCCAACTCCCGGGCCACTTAAGCGGTGAAGCTTTCTTT.

This clonotype was detected many times. The J gene is TRBJ2-7, the V gene TRBV6-1; TRBD2 is a possible D gene (5 bases). CDR1 is MNHNS and CDR2 is SASEGT in the germline V gene. The ends were cut back, 6 bases at V and 4 bases at J, with 19 bases in the middle. This CDR3 is 15 amino acids long. The CDR3: CASSRFGPAEYEQYF. The CDR3 bases are TGTGCCAGCAGCCGCTTTGGGCCAGCGGAATACGAGCAGTACTTC.

This clonotype was observed a handful of times. The V and J genes are TRBV7-2 and TRBJ2-5; 8 positions match TRBD1. Trimming removed 1 base from V and 5 bases from J; junction bases left unmatched: 6. Germline V lookup: CDR1 SGHTA, CDR2 FQGNSA. CDR3 size: 15 residues. CDR3 coding DNA: TGTGCCAGCAGCTTAGATCCCTACAGGGGGGAGACCCAGTACTTC. It yields the protein CASSLDPYRGETQYF. Drawing the rest from reference TRBV7-2 and TRBJ2-5, the complete variable domain is GAGVSQSPSNKVTEKGKDVELRCDPISGHTALYWYRQSLGQGLEFLIYFQGNSAPDKSGLPSDRFSAERTGGSVSTLTIQRTQQEDSAVYLCASSLDPYRGETQYFGPGTRLLVL.

This clonotype has a count of ten or more. This chain connects TRBV20-1 to TRBJ1-5, with D hard to call. CDR3 length: 13 residues. Per the germline V gene, CDR1 is DFQATT and CDR2 is SNEGSKA (reference sequence). V shed 2 bases and J shed 7 bases, with 12 bases lying between them. CDR3 region: CSARRLSTQPQHF. The CDR3 coding sequence is TGCAGTGCTAGAAGACTATCGACCCAGCCCCAGCATTTT.

This clonotype was detected ten times or more. J is TRBJ1-5 and V is TRBV20-1; perhaps TRBD1 as D (5 bases). The length of the CDR3 is 13 residues. Trimming took 0 bases from V and 3 from J, leaving 6 bases between them. In germline, CDR1 is DFQATT, CDR2 SNEGSKA (reference sequence). DNA of the CDR3: TGCAGTGCTAGAGAGGGGGACAATCAGCCCCAGCATTTT. Translated, it gives CSAREGDNQPQHF.